This T cell receptor beta chain comes out of a study of graft-versus-host responses after intestinal transplantation. Study-level information: Multivisceral, liver-intestinal, or isolated intestinal grafts were transplanted into recipients. The study's findings and limits: GvH clones were found in recipient marrow; some appeared first in ileum or blood. Allografts of patients with graft-donor T cell macrochimerism showed high graft-versus-host to host-versus-graft clone ratios. Declining HvG levels early post-transplant were linked to peak circulating GvH clone levels.

In this sample, this clone turned up a few times. Its antigen remains unidentified. Data came from immunoSEQ multiplex PCR; TCRdb stores just in-frame clones and leaves some out. The sample has roughly 38,000 clones, 90% to 95% seen once. This CDR3 has 12 residues. Germline loops: CDR1 LNHDA, CDR2 SQIVND (reference sequence). Between the trimmed V and J ends, which lost 7 bases and 4 bases, there was a span of 10 bases. The receptor was isolated from a human patient who received an intestinal transplant, so some T cells may come from the graft donor. Material: PBMCs, obtained 16 days after intestinal transplant. This chain joins TRBV19 and TRBJ1-1, with D perhaps TRBD1 (5 bases). For the CDR3, the DNA is TGTGCCAGTACCGTCGGGGGCACTGAAGCTTTCTTT. Protein sequence: CASTVGGTEAFF.